These T cell receptor beta chains were read from a single sample in a study of T cells in Graves' hyperthyroidism and ophthalmopathy. TCRdb reprocessed the multiplex PCR reads via MiXCR and lists one record per CDR3 protein. The sample has 300,000 to 350,000 distinct CDR3 sequences, around 18% seen once. Specimen: blood. All receptors come from a woman in her thirties or forties with Graves' ophthalmopathy. Both conserved end residues are part of each CDR3. Some rows mark clone size as missing; the rest say once, few, many or name a class of expanded clone.

TRBV15	many	TRBJ2-5	CATSRASSVAETQYF
TRBV30	many	TRBJ2-7	CAWSVGQGLEKQYF
TRBV5-8	.	TRBJ2-7	CASSLGGRIDYEQYF
TRBV6-1	.	TRBJ1-2	CASSDSLRVLDYGYTF
TRBV11-1	many	TRBJ2-5	CASSPYPIDFGKETQYF
TRBV5-1	many	TRBJ1-1	CASSSDSGSVTFTEAFF
TRBV6-5	many	TRBJ2-5	CASSYPRDPTGPRETQYF
TRBV20-1	few	TRBJ2-2	CSALPDSNTGELFF
TRBV20-1	many	TRBJ2-7	CSARRLSDEQYF
TRBV3-1	few	TRBJ1-1	CASSQEPLGTTEAFF
TRBV6-1	many	TRBJ1-5	CASALRDGNQPQHF
TRBV2	many	TRBJ2-7	CASSTGTKYEQYF
TRBV11-2	many	TRBJ2-7	CASSGRDEVNEQYF
TRBV11-1	many	TRBJ2-7	CASSLEAGLNSYEQYF
TRBV4-1	many	TRBJ1-2	CASSQSSRAGDTNYGYTF
TRBV20-1	many	TRBJ1-1	CSAQSQAGGNTEAFF
TRBV6-5	many	TRBJ2-5	CASRTAGLAGETQYF
TRBV29-1	many	TRBJ2-2	CSVLTSANTGELFF
TRBV6-1	many	TRBJ2-7	CASASRGPPDEQYF
TRBV7-3	many	TRBJ2-2	CASSLTGSTGELFF
TRBV7-2	few	TRBJ2-7	CASSSVASYEQYF
TRBV27	many	TRBJ1-2	CASSPSTGAGVNYGYTF
TRBV6-5	.	TRBJ2-7	CASSYSRTAYEQYF
TRBV20-1	.	TRBJ1-2	CSARRGLVYGYTF
TRBV7-8	many	TRBJ2-7	CASSRLTSATYGQYF
TRBV7-2	many	TRBJ1-3	CASSLVPRAGNTIYF
TRBV6-5	few	TRBJ1-2	CASSLYDGGLYGYTF
TRBV28	many	TRBJ1-1	CASSSPPGRTEAFF
TRBV6-2/TRBV6-3	.	TRBJ1-1	CANSYPFPESTEAYF
TRBV12-5	.	TRBJ2-5	CASGFGLAGEETQYF
TRBV6-2/TRBV6-3	many	TRBJ2-2	CAGGSGELFF
TRBV7-8	many	TRBJ2-3	CASSPGQSPHTQYF
TRBV7-2	few	TRBJ2-7	CASSLGVSGGYEQYF
TRBV27	many	TRBJ1-2	CASSPGLNRPFGYTF
TRBV30	many	TRBJ2-7	CAWNSGQGINEQYF
TRBV6-2/TRBV6-3	many	TRBJ2-2	CASSYSSSLSGFIAGELFF
TRBV6-1	many	TRBJ2-7	CASFRGTYEQYF
TRBV6-5	many	TRBJ1-1	CASAREPWGEAFF
TRBV10-3	.	TRBJ1-5	CAISEDIRANQPQHF
TRBV7-6	.	TRBJ2-5	CASRDSQYQETQYF
TRBV18	many	TRBJ2-7	CASSPDTPQLYEQYF
TRBV4-2	many	TRBJ1-2	CASSQEGGGPTNYGYTF
TRBV13	many	TRBJ1-5	CASSHRTEGSNQPQHF
TRBV12-3/TRBV12-4	many	TRBJ2-5	CASSLRLAGEETQYF
TRBV6-1	many	TRBJ1-5	CASSLKRGIDQPQHF
TRBV12-3/TRBV12-4	many	TRBJ1-5	CASSFTGNQPQHF
TRBV20-1	many	TRBJ2-5	CSALRTSQETQYF
TRBV6-1	.	TRBJ2-5	CASMEFTGVAGTQYF